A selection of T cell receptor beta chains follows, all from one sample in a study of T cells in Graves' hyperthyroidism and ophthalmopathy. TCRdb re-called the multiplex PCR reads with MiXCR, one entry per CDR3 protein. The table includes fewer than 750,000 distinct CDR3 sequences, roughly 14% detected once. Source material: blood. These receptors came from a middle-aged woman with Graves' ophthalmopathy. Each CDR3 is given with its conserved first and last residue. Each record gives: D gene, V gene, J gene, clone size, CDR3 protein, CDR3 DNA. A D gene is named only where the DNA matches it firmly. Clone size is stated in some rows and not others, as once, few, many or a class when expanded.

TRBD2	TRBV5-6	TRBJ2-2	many	CASSTGLAGTGELFF	TGTGCCAGCAGCACGGGACTAGCGGGAACCGGGGAGCTGTTTTTT
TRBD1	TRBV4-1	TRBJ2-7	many	CASSQGDRGGYYEQYF	TGCGCCAGCAGCCAAGGCGACAGGGGGGGATACTACGAGCAGTACTTC
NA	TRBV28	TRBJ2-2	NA	CASSLVIVRDKDTGELFF	TGTGCCAGCAGTTTAGTAATAGTCAGGGACAAAGACACCGGGGAGCTGTTTTTT
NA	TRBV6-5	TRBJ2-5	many	CASSYEVVGPERGRETQYF	TGTGCCAGCAGTTATGAGGTGGTCGGACCCGAGAGGGGTAGGGAGACCCAGTACTTC
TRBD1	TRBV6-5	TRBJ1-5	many	CASSSRDRQPQHF	TGTGCCAGCAGTTCCAGGGACAGGCAGCCCCAGCATTTT
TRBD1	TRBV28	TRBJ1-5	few	CASRELSGQGDNQPQHF	TGTGCCAGCAGGGAATTGTCGGGACAGGGGGATAATCAGCCCCAGCATTTT
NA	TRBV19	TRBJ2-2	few	CASRTDHGELFF	TGTGCCAGTCGTACAGATCACGGGGAGCTGTTTTTT
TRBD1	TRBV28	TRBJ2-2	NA	CASSTGTGPPGELFF	TGTGCCAGCAGTACAGGGACAGGGCCCCCCGGGGAGCTGTTTTTT
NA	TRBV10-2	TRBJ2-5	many	CASSGYQETQYF	TGCGCCAGCAGCGGTTACCAAGAGACCCAGTACTTC
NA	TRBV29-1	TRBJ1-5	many	CSVVAAGNQPQHF	TGCAGCGTTGTCGCAGCCGGCAATCAGCCCCAGCATTTT
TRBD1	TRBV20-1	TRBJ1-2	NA	CSATEGQAYGYTF	TGCAGTGCTACCGAGGGACAGGCCTATGGCTACACCTTC
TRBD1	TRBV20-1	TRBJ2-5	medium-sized	CSATLPTGEETQYF	TGCAGTGCTACCCTACCGACAGGGGAAGAGACCCAGTACTTC
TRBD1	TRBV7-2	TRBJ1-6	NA	CASSSQGTENSPLHF	TGTGCCAGCAGTTCACAGGGGACGGAGAATTCACCCCTCCACTTT
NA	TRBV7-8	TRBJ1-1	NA	CASSLNKGNPEAFF	TGTGCCAGCAGCCTGAACAAAGGGAATCCTGAAGCTTTCTTT
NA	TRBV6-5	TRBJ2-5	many	CASSYYQGIQETQYF	TGTGCCAGCAGTTACTACCAGGGAATACAAGAGACCCAGTACTTC
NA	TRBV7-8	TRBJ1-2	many	CASSLNPQGAYGYTF	TGTGCCAGCAGCTTAAATCCCCAGGGCGCCTATGGCTACACCTTC
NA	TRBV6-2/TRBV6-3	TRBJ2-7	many	CASSSRVEGGYEQYF	TGTGCCAGCAGTAGCCGGGTCGAAGGGGGGTACGAGCAGTACTTC
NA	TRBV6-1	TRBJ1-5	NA	CASAGHNSNQPQHF	TGTGCCAGCGCGGGGCACAATAGCAATCAGCCCCAGCATTTT
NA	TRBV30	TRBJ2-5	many	CAWSGAERTQYF	TGTGCCTGGAGTGGTGCCGAGCGGACCCAGTACTTC
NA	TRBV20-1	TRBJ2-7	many	CSARDMTAENYEQYF	TGCAGTGCTAGAGATATGACGGCCGAAAACTACGAGCAGTACTTC
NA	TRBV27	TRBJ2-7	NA	CASSPLIGLSYEQYF	TGTGCCAGCAGTCCCCTTATAGGTCTGTCCTACGAGCAGTACTTC
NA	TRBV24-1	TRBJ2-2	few	CATSGGVAGVTGELFF	TGTGCCACCAGTGGGGGAGTCGCGGGCGTGACCGGGGAGCTGTTTTTT
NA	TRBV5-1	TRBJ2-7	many	CASSFLAVGGYEQYF	TGCGCCAGCAGCTTCTTGGCCGTCGGGGGCTACGAGCAGTACTTC
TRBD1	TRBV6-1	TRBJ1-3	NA	CASRQGMEGNTIYF	TGTGCCAGTCGACAGGGGATGGAAGGAAACACCATATATTTT
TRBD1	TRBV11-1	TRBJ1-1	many	CASSFSRPGGMNTEAFF	TGTGCCAGCAGCTTTTCCCGGCCAGGGGGTATGAACACTGAAGCTTTCTTT
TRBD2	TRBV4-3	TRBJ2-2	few	CASSPSGSVGGELFF	TGCGCCAGCAGCCCTAGCGGGAGTGTCGGCGGGGAGCTGTTTTTT
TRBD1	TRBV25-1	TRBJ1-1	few	CASSSPGTGRTEAFF	TGTGCCAGCAGTTCCCCCGGGACAGGGAGGACTGAAGCTTTCTTT
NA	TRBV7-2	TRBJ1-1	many	CASSPASWEAFF	TGTGCCAGCAGCCCGGCTTCGTGGGAAGCTTTCTTT
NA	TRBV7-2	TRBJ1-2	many	CASSFAFGGWYGYTF	TGTGCCAGCAGCTTCGCGTTCGGGGGCTGGTATGGCTACACCTTC
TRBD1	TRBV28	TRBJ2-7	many	CASSSDRVASYEQYF	TGTGCCAGCAGCTCGGACAGGGTGGCGTCCTACGAGCAGTACTTC
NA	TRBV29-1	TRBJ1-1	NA	CSVASIGTAEAFF	TGCAGCGTTGCGTCAATAGGGACGGCTGAAGCTTTCTTT
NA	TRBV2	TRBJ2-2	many	CASSETKGYSGELFF	TGTGCCAGCAGTGAAACTAAGGGGTATTCCGGGGAGCTGTTTTTT
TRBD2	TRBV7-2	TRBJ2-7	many	CASSPRGDDEQYF	TGTGCCAGCAGCCCCCGGGGGGACGACGAGCAGTACTTC
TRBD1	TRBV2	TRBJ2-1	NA	CASSRDSSYNEQFF	TGTGCCAGCAGTCGGGACAGCTCCTACAATGAGCAGTTCTTC
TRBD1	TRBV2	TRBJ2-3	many	CASGRGRTDTQYF	TGTGCCAGCGGCAGGGGGCGCACAGATACGCAGTATTTT